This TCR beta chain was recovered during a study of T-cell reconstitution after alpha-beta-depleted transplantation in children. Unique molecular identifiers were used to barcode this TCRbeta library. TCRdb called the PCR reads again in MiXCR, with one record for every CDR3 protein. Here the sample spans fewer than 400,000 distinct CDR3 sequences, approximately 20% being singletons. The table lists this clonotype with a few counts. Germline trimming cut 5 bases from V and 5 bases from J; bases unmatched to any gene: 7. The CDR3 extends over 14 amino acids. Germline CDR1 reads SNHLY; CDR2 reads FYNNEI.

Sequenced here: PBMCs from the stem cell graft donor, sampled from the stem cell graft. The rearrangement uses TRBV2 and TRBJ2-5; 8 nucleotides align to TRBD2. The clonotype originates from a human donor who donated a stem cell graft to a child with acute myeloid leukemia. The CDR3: CASSPAGVRETQYF. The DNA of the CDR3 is TGTGCCAGCAGTCCAGCGGGAGTTCGGGAGACCCAGTACTTC.